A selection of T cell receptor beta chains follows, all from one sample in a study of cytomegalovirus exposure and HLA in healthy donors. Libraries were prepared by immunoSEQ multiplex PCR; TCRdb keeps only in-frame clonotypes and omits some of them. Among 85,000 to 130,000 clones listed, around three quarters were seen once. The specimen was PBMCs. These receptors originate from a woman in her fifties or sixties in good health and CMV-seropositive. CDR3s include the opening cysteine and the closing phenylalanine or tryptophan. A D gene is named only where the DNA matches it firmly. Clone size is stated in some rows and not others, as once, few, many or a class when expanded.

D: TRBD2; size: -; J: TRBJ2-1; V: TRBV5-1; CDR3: CASSLGLANEQFF; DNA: TGCGCCAGCAGCTTGGGACTAGCAAATGAGCAGTTCTTC
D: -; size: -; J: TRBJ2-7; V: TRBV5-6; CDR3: CASSLASRRARYEQYF; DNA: TGTGCCAGCAGCTTGGCCTCCCGGAGAGCCCGGTACGAGCAGTACTTC
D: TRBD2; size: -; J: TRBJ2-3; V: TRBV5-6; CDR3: CASSRTSGGRTDTQYF; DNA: TGTGCCAGCAGCAGAACTAGCGGGGGTCGCACAGATACGCAGTATTTT
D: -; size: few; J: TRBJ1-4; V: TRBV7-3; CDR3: CASSLGDKDSEKLFF; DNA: TGTGCCAGCAGCTTAGGGGACAAGGATTCTGAAAAACTGTTTTTT
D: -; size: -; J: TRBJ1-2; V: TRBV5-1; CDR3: CASSFGSGDYGYTF; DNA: TGCGCCAGCAGTTTTGGGTCCGGGGACTATGGCTACACCTTC
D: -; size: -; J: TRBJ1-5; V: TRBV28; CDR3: CASTLGGHQPQHF; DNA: TGTGCCAGCACCCTGGGGGGTCATCAGCCCCAGCATTTT
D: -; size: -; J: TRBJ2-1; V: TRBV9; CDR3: CASSVAGGNYNEQFF; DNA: TGTGCCAGCAGCGTAGCAGGGGGGAACTACAATGAGCAGTTCTTC
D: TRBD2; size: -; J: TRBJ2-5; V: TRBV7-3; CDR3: CASSPPGGGETQYF; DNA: TGTGCCAGCAGCCCGCCCGGCGGGGGAGAGACCCAGTACTTC
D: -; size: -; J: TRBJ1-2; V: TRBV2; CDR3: CASSEWTEVYGYTF; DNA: TGTGCCAGCAGTGAATGGACAGAAGTCTATGGCTACACCTTC
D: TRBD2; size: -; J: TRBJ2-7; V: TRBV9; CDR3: CASSVGLAGTYEQYF; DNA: TGTGCCAGCAGCGTAGGGCTAGCGGGGACCTACGAGCAGTACTTC
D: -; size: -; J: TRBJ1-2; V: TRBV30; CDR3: CAWSVFSLRGYGYTF; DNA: TGTGCCTGGAGTGTATTCAGTTTAAGAGGGTATGGCTACACCTTC
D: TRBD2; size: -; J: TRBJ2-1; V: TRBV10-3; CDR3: CAISGQTSGGLYSYNEQFF; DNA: TGTGCCATCAGTGGGCAGACTAGCGGGGGACTTTACTCCTACAATGAGCAGTTCTTC
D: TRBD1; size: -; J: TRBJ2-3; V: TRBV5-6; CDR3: CASSLSRDRRRMQYF; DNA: TGTGCCAGCAGCTTGTCCCGGGACAGGCGACGCATGCAGTATTTT